This TCR beta chain was sequenced for a study of low-dose radiotherapy and immunotherapy resistance in tumors. Study-level background: Every 2 weeks, cohort 1 got 0.5 Gy, reaching 6.5 Gy to the planning target volume. A daily 300 mg dose of oral aspirin was taken by patients for four cycles from cycle 1 day 1.

Eligibility was restricted to patients presenting with advanced solid tumors that lacked tumor-infiltrating lymphocytes. TRAV and TRBV primers primed cDNA for both TCRalpha and TCRbeta. Amplification of TCRs used a constant-region primer and V-primer adapter for roughly 18 PCR cycles. TCRdb recomputed calls from the reads with MiXCR, one row per CDR3 protein. The repertoire holds about 9,800 distinct CDR3 sequences, with over 35% as singletons. This clonotype has more than one count but fewer than ten. The sequence came from a human donor with advanced metastatic prostate, ovarian, gallbladder or colorectal cancer (not recorded which). This table probably holds off-target reads from a library built for another chain.

CDR3 bases: TGTGCCAGCAGCTTAGAGGGAACGGAGACCTACAATGAGCAGTTCTTC. Translation: CASSLEGTETYNEQFF. The chain is built from TRBV7-2 and TRBJ2-1; D unclear. CDR1 and CDR2 (germline): SGHTA, FQGNSA. The CDR3 runs 16 residues. V was trimmed by 1 base and J by 2 bases, leaving 12 bases between them.